Listed below are T cell receptor beta chains from one sample, sequenced in a study of shared clonotypes between healthy human individuals. Profiled with immunoSEQ multiplex PCR; TCRdb holds only in-frame clones, not every one. The sample shows 550,000 to 800,000 clones, around 67% of them seen only once. The sequenced sample was memory CD4+ T cells sorted from blood. These receptors were taken from a woman aged 30 to 39 in good health. The CDR3 runs from the conserved cysteine through the conserved F or W. Fields, in order: CDR3 length, V gene, J gene, CDR3 protein.

CDR3 length: 13; V gene: TRBV6-1; J gene: TRBJ1-2; CDR3 protein: CASSGQQLNGYTF
CDR3 length: 17; V gene: TRBV28; J gene: TRBJ2-3; CDR3 protein: CASREASGRPHTDTQYF
CDR3 length: 15; V gene: TRBV7-9; J gene: TRBJ2-1; CDR3 protein: CASSQGTSGLDEQFF
CDR3 length: 14; V gene: TRBV5-4; J gene: TRBJ1-2; CDR3 protein: CASSPAGGVYGYTF
CDR3 length: 16; V gene: TRBV4-1; J gene: TRBJ1-4; CDR3 protein: CASSQALTGGSEKLFF
CDR3 length: 18; V gene: TRBV5-6; J gene: TRBJ2-7; CDR3 protein: CASNTRASGRRSSYEQYF
CDR3 length: 14; V gene: TRBV6-5; J gene: TRBJ2-7; CDR3 protein: CASSYSGRHYEQYF
CDR3 length: 13; V gene: TRBV5-1; J gene: TRBJ2-2; CDR3 protein: CASTVPNTGELFF
CDR3 length: 11; V gene: TRBV28; J gene: TRBJ2-5; CDR3 protein: CASSLRETQYF
CDR3 length: 16; V gene: TRBV5-1; J gene: TRBJ2-7; CDR3 protein: CASSLILNGRGDEQYF
CDR3 length: 13; V gene: TRBV11-2; J gene: TRBJ2-7; CDR3 protein: CASRWGTVYEQYF
CDR3 length: 16; V gene: TRBV6-1; J gene: TRBJ2-7; CDR3 protein: CASSEVLAGGPHEQYF
CDR3 length: 13; V gene: TRBV19; J gene: TRBJ2-7; CDR3 protein: CASSNQAFYEQYF
CDR3 length: 15; V gene: TRBV19; J gene: TRBJ2-2; CDR3 protein: CASSITGTNTGELFF
CDR3 length: 16; V gene: TRBV2; J gene: TRBJ1-4; CDR3 protein: CASSGREAPTNEKLFF
CDR3 length: 14; V gene: TRBV7-2; J gene: TRBJ2-7; CDR3 protein: CASSLASGSYEQYF
CDR3 length: 13; V gene: TRBV4-1; J gene: TRBJ2-3; CDR3 protein: CASSTRRTDTQYF
CDR3 length: 16; V gene: TRBV5-6; J gene: TRBJ2-5; CDR3 protein: CASSYIAGGVGETQYF
CDR3 length: 13; V gene: TRBV7-3; J gene: TRBJ2-1; CDR3 protein: CASSPGALNEQFF
CDR3 length: 12; V gene: TRBV28; J gene: TRBJ1-2; CDR3 protein: CASSFNSYGYTF
CDR3 length: 17; V gene: TRBV25-1; J gene: TRBJ2-2; CDR3 protein: CASKEGHGTGNTGELFF
CDR3 length: 12; V gene: TRBV28; J gene: TRBJ1-1; CDR3 protein: CASSFPRTEAFF
CDR3 length: 16; V gene: TRBV18; J gene: TRBJ2-3; CDR3 protein: CASSLGWTSGLDTQYF
CDR3 length: 13; V gene: TRBV25-1; J gene: TRBJ2-7; CDR3 protein: CASSVGGAYEQYF
CDR3 length: 15; V gene: TRBV11-2; J gene: TRBJ2-1; CDR3 protein: CASSLMAGGPNEQFF
CDR3 length: 12; V gene: TRBV13; J gene: TRBJ2-7; CDR3 protein: CASSVLEGEQYF
CDR3 length: 15; V gene: TRBV9; J gene: TRBJ2-1; CDR3 protein: CASSVEDRGNNEQFF
CDR3 length: 17; V gene: TRBV21-1; J gene: TRBJ2-2; CDR3 protein: CASRKGRLQGYTGELFF
CDR3 length: 12; V gene: TRBV29-1; J gene: TRBJ2-3; CDR3 protein: CSAGTETDTQYF